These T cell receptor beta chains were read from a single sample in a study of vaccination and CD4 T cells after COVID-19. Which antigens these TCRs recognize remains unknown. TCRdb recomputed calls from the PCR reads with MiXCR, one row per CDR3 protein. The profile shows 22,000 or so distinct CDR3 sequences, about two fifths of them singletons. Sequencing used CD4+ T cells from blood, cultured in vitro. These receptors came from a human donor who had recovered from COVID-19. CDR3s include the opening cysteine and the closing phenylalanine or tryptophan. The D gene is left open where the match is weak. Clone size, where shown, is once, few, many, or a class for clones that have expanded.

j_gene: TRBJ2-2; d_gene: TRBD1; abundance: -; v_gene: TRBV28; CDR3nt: TGTGCCAGCAGTTTAGGGACAGAGTTTGTGCTGTTTTTT; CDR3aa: CASSLGTEFVLFF
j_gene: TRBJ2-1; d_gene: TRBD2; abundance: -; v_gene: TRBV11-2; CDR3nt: TGTGCCAGCAGCTCAGGACTAGCGCCCTACAATGAGCAGTTCTTC; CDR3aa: CASSSGLAPYNEQFF
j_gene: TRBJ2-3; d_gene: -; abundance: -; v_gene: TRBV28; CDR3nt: TGTGCCAGCAGTTCCTATAATCGGGACACAGATACGCAGTATTTT; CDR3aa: CASSSYNRDTDTQYF
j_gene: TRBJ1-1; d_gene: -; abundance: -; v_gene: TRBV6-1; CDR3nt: TGTGCCAGCAGTGTAGGGCAGATTAACACTGAAGCTTTCTTT; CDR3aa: CASSVGQINTEAFF
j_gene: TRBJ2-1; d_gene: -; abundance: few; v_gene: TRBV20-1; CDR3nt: TGCAGTGCTAAAACACCCGACAATGAGCAGTTCTTC; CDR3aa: CSAKTPDNEQFF
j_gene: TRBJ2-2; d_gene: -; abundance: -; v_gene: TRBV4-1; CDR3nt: TGCGCCAGCAGGCTCCAGGGGACCCTAAACACCGGGGAGCTGTTTTTT; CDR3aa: CASRLQGTLNTGELFF
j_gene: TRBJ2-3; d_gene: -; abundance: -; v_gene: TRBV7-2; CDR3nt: TGTGCCAGCAGCCCGGGGACATCCGCATGGGCAGATACGCAGTATTTT; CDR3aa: CASSPGTSAWADTQYF
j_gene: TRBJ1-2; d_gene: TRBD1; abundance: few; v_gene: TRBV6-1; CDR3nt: TGTGCCAGCAGTGAGAGACAGGGCGGGAACTATGGCTACACCTTC; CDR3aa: CASSERQGGNYGYTF
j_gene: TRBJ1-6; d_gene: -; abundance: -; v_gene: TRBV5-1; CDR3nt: TGCGCCAGCAGCTATATAGGGGCGGTCAACTCACCCCTCCACTTT; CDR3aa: CASSYIGAVNSPLHF
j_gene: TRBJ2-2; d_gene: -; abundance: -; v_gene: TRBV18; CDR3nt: TGTGCCAGCTCACCGGGGACGGTGAACACCGGGGAGCTGTTTTTT; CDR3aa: CASSPGTVNTGELFF
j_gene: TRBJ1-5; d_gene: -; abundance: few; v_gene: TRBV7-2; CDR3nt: TGTGCCAGCAGCTTAACCAATCAGCCCCAGCATTTT; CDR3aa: CASSLTNQPQHF
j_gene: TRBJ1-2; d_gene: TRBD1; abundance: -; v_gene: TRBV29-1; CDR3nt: TGCAGCGTTGAATCCCTCGGACAGGGGAATAACTATGGCTACACCTTC; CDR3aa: CSVESLGQGNNYGYTF
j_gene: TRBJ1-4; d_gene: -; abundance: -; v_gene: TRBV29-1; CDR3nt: TGCAGCCCTCCGGACGGAACTAATGAAAAACTGTTCTTT; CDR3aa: CSPPDGTNEKLFF
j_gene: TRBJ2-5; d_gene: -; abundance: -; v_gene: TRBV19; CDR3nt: TGTGCCAGTAGTATAGATGCCCCTCGCCAGGCCCGACGACTACAAGAGACCCAGTACTTC; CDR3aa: CASSIDAPRQARRLQETQYF
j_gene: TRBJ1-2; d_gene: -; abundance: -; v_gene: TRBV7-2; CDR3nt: TGTGCCGGACGGACAGCCTATGGCTACACCTTC; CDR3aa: CAGRTAYGYTF
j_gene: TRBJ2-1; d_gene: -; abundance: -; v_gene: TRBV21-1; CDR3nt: TGTGCCAGCAGCAAGGACAGGAAAGACAATGAGCAGTTCTTC; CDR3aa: CASSKDRKDNEQFF
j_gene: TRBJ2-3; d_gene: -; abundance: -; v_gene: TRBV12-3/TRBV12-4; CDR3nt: TGTGCCAGCGGCCTGATAAGCACAGATACGCAGTATTTT; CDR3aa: CASGLISTDTQYF
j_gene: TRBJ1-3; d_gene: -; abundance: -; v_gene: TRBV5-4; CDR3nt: TGTGCCAGCAGCACGGGCGGGGACTCTGCAAACACCATATATTTT; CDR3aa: CASSTGGDSANTIYF
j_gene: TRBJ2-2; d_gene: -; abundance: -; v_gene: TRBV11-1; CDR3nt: TGTGCCAGCAGCCTCAACACCGGGGAGCTGTTTTTT; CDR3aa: CASSLNTGELFF
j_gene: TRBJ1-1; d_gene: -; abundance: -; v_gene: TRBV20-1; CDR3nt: TGCAGTGCTAGAGAGTGGTTGTCGCAGCTGGCTTTCTTT; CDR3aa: CSAREWLSQLAFF
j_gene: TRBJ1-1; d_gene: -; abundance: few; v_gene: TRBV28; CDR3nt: TGTGCCAGCAGTTTGGGGGGATGGAACACTGAAGCTTTCTTT; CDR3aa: CASSLGGWNTEAFF
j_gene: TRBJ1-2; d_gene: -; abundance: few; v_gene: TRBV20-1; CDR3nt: TGCAGTGCTGAGGTGGGACGGGGCTACACCTTC; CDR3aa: CSAEVGRGYTF
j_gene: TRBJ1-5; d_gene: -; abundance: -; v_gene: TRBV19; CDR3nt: TGTGCCAGTATGCCCCCAGGAGTCTGGGGGCAGCCCCAGCATTTT; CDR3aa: CASMPPGVWGQPQHF
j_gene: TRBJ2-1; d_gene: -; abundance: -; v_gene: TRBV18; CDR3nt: TGTGCCAGCTCACCACCTAGCGGCCATGAGCAGTTCTTC; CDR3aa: CASSPPSGHEQFF
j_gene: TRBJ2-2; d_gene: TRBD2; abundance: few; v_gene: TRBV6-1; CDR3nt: TGTGCCTGCGCAGCGGGAGGAGCGAACACCGGGGAGCTGTTTTTT; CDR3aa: CACAAGGANTGELFF
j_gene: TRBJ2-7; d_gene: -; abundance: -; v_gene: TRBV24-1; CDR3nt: TGTGCCACCAGTGATCAATCTCGGGCTCCTCACTACGAGCAGTACTTC; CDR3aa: CATSDQSRAPHYEQYF
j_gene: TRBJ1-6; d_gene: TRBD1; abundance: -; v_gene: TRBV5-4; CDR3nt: TGTGCCAGCAGCTCGGGAGGGGGCGCTGCCCATAATTCACCCCTCCACTTT; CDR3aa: CASSSGGGAAHNSPLHF
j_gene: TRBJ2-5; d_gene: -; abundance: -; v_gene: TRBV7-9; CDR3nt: TGTGCCAGCAGCTTACGGGGGCTTGAGGAGACCCAGTACTTC; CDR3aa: CASSLRGLEETQYF
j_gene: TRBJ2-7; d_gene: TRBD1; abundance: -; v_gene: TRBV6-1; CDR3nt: TGTGCCAGCAGCCGGGACAGGGGGTCCTACGAGCAGTACTTC; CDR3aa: CASSRDRGSYEQYF
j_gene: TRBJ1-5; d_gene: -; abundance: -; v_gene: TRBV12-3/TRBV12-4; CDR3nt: TGTGCCAGCAGTTTAGTGGGGAATCAGCCCCAGCATTTT; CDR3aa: CASSLVGNQPQHF
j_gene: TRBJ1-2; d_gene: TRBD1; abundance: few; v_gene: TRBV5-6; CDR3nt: TGTGCCAGCAGCTTTCGGGACAGGGAGTATGGCTACACCTTC; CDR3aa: CASSFRDREYGYTF
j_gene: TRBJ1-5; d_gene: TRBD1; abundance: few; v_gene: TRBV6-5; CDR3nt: TGTGCCAGCAGTTCCGCAACAGGGGCTGCAAATTTT; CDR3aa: CASSSATGAANF
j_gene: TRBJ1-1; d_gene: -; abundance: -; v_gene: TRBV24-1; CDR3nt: TGTGCCACCCGGGGGGCTTCGAACACTGAAGCTTTCTTT; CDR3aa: CATRGASNTEAFF
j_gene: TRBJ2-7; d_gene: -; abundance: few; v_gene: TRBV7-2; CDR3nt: TGTGCCAGCAGTCCTAGCTCCTACGAGCAGTACTTC; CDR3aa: CASSPSSYEQYF
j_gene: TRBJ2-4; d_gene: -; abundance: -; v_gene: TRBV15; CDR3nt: TGTGCCACCAGCAGCGGCTCCCCGGTAGCCAAAAACATTCAGTACTTC; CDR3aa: CATSSGSPVAKNIQYF
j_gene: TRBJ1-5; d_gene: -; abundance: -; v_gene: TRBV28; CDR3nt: TGTGCCAGCAGCCGAAATCAGCCCCAGCATTTT; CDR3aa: CASSRNQPQHF
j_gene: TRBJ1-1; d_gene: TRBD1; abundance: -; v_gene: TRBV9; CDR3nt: TGTGCCAGCAGCCAGGGGGGAGTGACTGAAGCTTTCTTT; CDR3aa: CASSQGGVTEAFF
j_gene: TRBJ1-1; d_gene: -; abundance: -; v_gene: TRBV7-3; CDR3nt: TGTGCCAGCAGCTTATTGGGGGGGAACACTGAAGCTTTCTTT; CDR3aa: CASSLLGGNTEAFF
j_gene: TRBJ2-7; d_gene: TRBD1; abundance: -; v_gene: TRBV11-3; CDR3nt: TGTGCCAGCAGTCTCCGAACTGGACAGGGCTACGAGCAGTACTTC; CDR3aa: CASSLRTGQGYEQYF